Shown below are 24 T cell receptor beta chains from a single sample sequenced in a study of blood T cell repertoires in COVID-19. Produced via immunoSEQ multiplex PCR; TCRdb's table is partial and in-frame only. Among 300,000 or so clones listed, roughly 84% were seen once. Input material: PBMCs or T cells enriched from blood (not recorded which). These receptors came from a woman between 25 and 40 years old who had recovered from COVID-19.

The chain has TRBV7-8 and TRBJ2-3; possible D gene TRBD2, 5 bases. V was pared by 3 bases and J by 1 base, with 11 bases between. The CDR3 has 15 amino acids. CDR1 and CDR2 (germline): SGHVS, FQNEAQ. DNA for the CDR3: TGTGCCAGCAGCTTGAGGGAAAGTGGCACAGATACGCAGTATTTT. It encodes CASSLRESGTDTQYF.

This clone was detected once. The chain recombines TRBV20-1 with TRBJ1-2; D uncertain. V was pared by 3 bases and J by 4 bases, with 12 bases between. The CDR3 runs 13 residues. The germline CDR1 and CDR2 sequences are DFQATT and SNEGSKA (reference sequence). CDR3 in amino acids: CSASGEKGYGYTF. In nucleotides, the CDR3 is TGCAGTGCTAGTGGGGAGAAGGGCTATGGCTACACCTTC.

This rearrangement joins TRBV9 to TRBJ1-2, with 8 bases fitting TRBD1. The CDR3 consists of 14 residues. CDR1 is SGDLS, CDR2 YYNGEE, per germline. J was trimmed by 3 bases and V by 4 bases; bases with no gene match: 5. The CDR3 spells CASSTPGGYYGYTF. CDR3 DNA: TGTGCCAGCAGCACCCCAGGGGGCTACTATGGCTACACCTTC.

The chain links TRBV29-1 to TRBJ2-7; D is perhaps TRBD2 (5 bases). Trimming stripped 1 base from V and 1 base from J, with 14 bases between. The CDR3 is 15 residues long. Germline values: CDR1 SQVTM, CDR2 ANQGSEA. The chain's CDR3 is CSVEAPSRGSYEQYF. The CDR3 coding sequence is TGCAGCGTTGAAGCACCATCCCGGGGATCCTACGAGCAGTACTTC.

J is TRBJ2-5 and V is TRBV2, with TRBD2 matching over 10 bases. The CDR3 has 14 amino acids. The germline gives CDR1 SNHLY, CDR2 FYNNEI. Germline trimming cut 5 bases from V and 2 bases from J; bases unmatched to any gene: 2. Here the CDR3 reads CASSRTSGQETQYF. The CDR3 bases are TGTGCCAGCAGTCGGACTAGCGGTCAAGAGACCCAGTACTTC.

V gene TRBV6-2 or TRBV6-3 combines with J gene TRBJ1-5, with 7 nucleotides matching TRBD1. This CDR3 is built from 17 residues. Germline CDR1 is MNHEY and CDR2 is SVGEGT. Trimming removed 2 bases from V and 4 bases from J; junction bases left unmatched: 11. CDR3 region: CASSYREGAIPNQPQHF. In nucleotides, the CDR3 is TGTGCCAGCAGTTACCGGGAGGGGGCCATTCCAAATCAGCCCCAGCATTTT.

CDR3 in amino acids: CASSSGRGSYEQYF. The CDR3 region has the DNA TGTGCCAGCAGTTCGGGCCGGGGTTCCTACGAGCAGTACTTC. This chain links TRBV2 with TRBJ2-7; D perhaps matches TRBD2 (5 bases). The CDR3 has 14 amino acids. Trimming stripped 5 bases from V and 1 base from J, with 12 bases between. Per the germline V gene, CDR1 is SNHLY and CDR2 is FYNNEI.

In its sample, this clone was seen a few times. J is TRBJ2-1 and V is TRBV9; D is perhaps TRBD2 (7 bases). Germline CDR1 is SGDLS and CDR2 is YYNGEE. Trimming removed 4 bases at V and 5 bases at J, with 13 bases between. The CDR3 is made up of 14 amino acids. In nucleotides, the CDR3 is TGTGCCAGCAGCATTCAGGGGAGGGACAATGAGCAGTTCTTC. This sequence encodes CASSIQGRDNEQFF.

The chain carries TRBV5-1 and TRBJ2-5; D may be TRBD1 (6 bases). Germline V lookup: CDR1 SGHRS, CDR2 YFSETQ. With 0 bases removed from V and 5 bases from J, the gap between germline ends came to 14 bases. The CDR3 is 15 residues long. CDR3 nucleotide sequence: TGCGCCAGCAGCTTGGTAGGGGACAATCCGGAGACCCAGTACTTC. Its translation is CASSLVGDNPETQYF.

V and J are TRBV27 and TRBJ1-1; no clear D gene. The germline V gene encodes CDR1 MNHEY and CDR2 SMNVEV (reference sequence). V was trimmed by 4 bases and J by 1 base, leaving 10 bases between them. CDR3 length: 14 amino acids. DNA of the CDR3: TGTGCCAGCAGTTCCCACGGTCCGAACACTGAAGCTTTCTTT. Protein: CASSSHGPNTEAFF.

The gene calls are TRBV7-9 and TRBJ2-7; the match to TRBD2 covers 11 bases. The CDR3 loop spans 16 amino acids. Trimming at V came to 4 bases and at J to 3 bases, leaving 8 bases not matched to a gene. Germline values: CDR1 SEHNR, CDR2 FQNEAQ (reference sequence). The DNA for the CDR3 is TGTGCCAGCAGCTCATCTAGCGGGGGGCCCAACTACGAGCAGTACTTC. As protein: CASSSSSGGPNYEQYF.

The V gene is TRBV14, the J gene TRBJ1-6, with 10 bases matching TRBD1. Looked up from germline, CDR1 is SGHDN and CDR2 is FVKESK. The CDR3 runs 15 residues. V shed 4 bases and J 10 bases; nucleotides not matched to a gene: 7. For the CDR3, the DNA is TGTGCCAGCAGCCTTCCCGGGACAGGGGTCTCACCCCTCCACTTT. This encodes CASSLPGTGVSPLHF.

The chain recombines TRBV3-1 (or the pseudogene TRBV3-2) with TRBJ1-5, with D unresolved. Germline assignment: CDR1 LGHDT and CDR2 YNNKEL (reference sequence). V dropped 5 bases and J dropped 5 bases, with 7 bases sitting between them. The CDR3 totals 12 residues. CDR3 residues: CASSIRDQPQHF. The CDR3 region has the DNA TGTGCCAGCAGCATTCGGGATCAGCCCCAGCATTTT.

The chain is built from TRBV30 and TRBJ1-1, with 10 nucleotides matching TRBD1. There are 14 residues in the CDR3. The germline V gene has CDR1 GTSNPN and CDR2 SVGIG (reference sequence). Trimming cost V 2 bases and J 4 bases; bases outside gene matches: 4. CDR3 residues: CAWSLGQGTTEAFF. The CDR3 bases are TGTGCCTGGAGTTTGGGACAGGGGACCACTGAAGCTTTCTTT.

V is TRBV27 and J is TRBJ2-7; perhaps TRBD1 as D (6 bases). Germline CDR1 reads MNHEY; CDR2 reads SMNVEV (reference sequence). Trimming stripped 8 bases from V and 2 bases from J, with 16 bases between. The CDR3 is made up of 14 amino acids. As DNA, the CDR3 is TGTGCCAGCGGGCCCAGGGGTAGGCCCTACGAGCAGTACTTC. Its protein product is CASGPRGRPYEQYF.

The rearrangement joins TRBV2 to TRBJ2-1, with TRBD2 as a possible D gene (5 bases). The CDR3 is 13 amino acids. Trimming took 8 bases from V and 5 from J, leaving 13 bases between them. Germline V gene sequence: CDR1 SNHLY, CDR2 FYNNEI. In DNA form, the CDR3 reads TGTGCCAGCGGCCTAGCTAAAAACAATGAGCAGTTCTTC. Its translation is CASGLAKNNEQFF.

This clone was seen only once. One end of the junction does not line up with germline, which may come from a read error. The chain has TRBV6-5 and TRBJ1-1; 12 positions match TRBD1. The CDR3 is 14 amino acids. The germline V gene has CDR1 MNHEY and CDR2 SVGAGI. In nucleotides, the CDR3 is TGTGCCAGCAGTAACCCCGGGACAGGGGGCGTAAGGTCCTTT. Translated: CASSNPGTGGVRSF.

The rearrangement links TRBV5-1 to TRBJ1-3; D is unclear. Germline V gene lookup returns CDR1 SGHRS and CDR2 YFSETQ. The CDR3 is 15 amino acids. Trimming stripped 4 bases from V and 4 bases from J, with 15 bases between. CDR3 amino acids: CASSDFSSTGNTIYF. The CDR3 bases are TGCGCCAGCAGCGATTTCTCCTCGACAGGAAACACCATATATTTT.

The genes are TRBV7-9 and TRBJ1-2; TRBD1 is a possible D gene (6 bases). V lost 1 base and J 6 bases, leaving 18 bases between the germline ends. The CDR3 spans 16 residues. Per the germline V gene, CDR1 is SEHNR and CDR2 is FQNEAQ (reference sequence). CDR3 bases: TGTGCCAGCAGCTTAGAGGGCGGCAGGGGAGGGAATGGCTACACCTTC. It is translated as CASSLEGGRGGNGYTF.

This sequence joins TRBV3-1 (or the pseudogene TRBV3-2) and TRBJ2-1, with TRBD1 matching over 12 bases. CDR3 length: 16 residues. Germline V lookup: CDR1 LGHDT, CDR2 YNNKEL (reference sequence). Trimming took 4 bases from V and 7 from J; bases not matched to a gene: 8. The CDR3 loop reads CASSRRGGQGANEQFF. The CDR3 region has the DNA TGTGCCAGCAGCCGCCGGGGGGGACAGGGGGCTAATGAGCAGTTCTTC.

The chain is built from TRBV9 and TRBJ2-5, with a possible D match to TRBD1 (5 bases). The CDR3 runs to 17 residues. V gave up 4 bases and J gave up 5 bases, with 24 bases separating them. Germline lookup yields CDR1 SGDLS and CDR2 YYNGEE. CDR3 region: CASSPSWGADPRETQYF. The CDR3, as DNA: TGTGCCAGCAGCCCCTCCTGGGGCGCGGACCCGCGGGAGACCCAGTACTTC.

This chain connects TRBV5-6 to TRBJ2-2; 7 bases align to TRBD1. The CDR3 runs 15 residues. With V trimmed by 2 bases and J by 3 bases, 4 bases remained unmatched. The germline gives CDR1 SGHDT, CDR2 YYEEEE. The CDR3 reads CASSLQGWDTGELFF. For the CDR3, the DNA is TGTGCCAGCAGCTTACAGGGGTGGGACACCGGGGAGCTGTTTTTT.

V usage is TRBV13 and J usage is TRBJ2-1, with D unclear. Germline CDR1 is PRHDT and CDR2 is FYEKMQ (reference sequence). The V end lost 5 bases, the J end lost 4 bases, and 6 bases lay between the germline ends. The CDR3 runs to 12 residues. The CDR3 DNA sequence: TGTGCCAGCAGCGAAGCGTACAATGAGCAGTTCTTC. Translating gives CASSEAYNEQFF.

The chain carries TRBV13 and TRBJ1-1, with TRBD1 as a possible D gene (6 bases). Trimming stripped 1 base from V and 5 bases from J, with 11 bases between. Looked up from germline, CDR1 is PRHDT and CDR2 is FYEKMQ (reference sequence). This CDR3 region has 14 residues. DNA of the CDR3: TGTGCCAGCAGCTTAGTGAGGGGGAGAACTGAAGCTTTCTTT. Its protein product is CASSLVRGRTEAFF.